The rows below give T cell receptor beta chains drawn from one sample of a study of cytomegalovirus exposure and HLA in healthy donors. Only in-frame clones appear in the TCRdb table, and some are missing; sequencing was by immunoSEQ multiplex PCR. The sample records 95,000 to 150,000 clones, approximately 92% being singletons. Sequencing input: PBMCs. The source of these receptors is a young woman in good health and CMV-seronegative. The CDR3 runs from the conserved cysteine through the conserved F or W. The D gene is left open where the match is weak. Some rows mark clone size as missing; the rest say once, few, many or name a class of expanded clone.

v_gene,abundance,d_gene,j_gene,CDR3nt,CDR3aa
TRBV10-3,-,TRBD2,TRBJ2-1,TGTGCTCATCGGGAGGGAGGGTACAATGAGCAGTTCTTC,CAHREGGYNEQFF
TRBV5-6,once,TRBD1,TRBJ1-4,TGTGCCAGCAGCGGATACGGGACAGATGAAAAACTGTTTTTT,CASSGYGTDEKLFF
TRBV28,-,TRBD1,TRBJ1-1,TGTGCCAGCAGTTTTGGGACAGGGGGGACTGAAGCTTTCTTT,CASSFGTGGTEAFF
TRBV9,-,-,TRBJ1-2,TGTGCCAGCAGCGACGGGACAACCCAACTGACCGGCTACACCTTC,CASSDGTTQLTGYTF
TRBV2,-,-,TRBJ2-6,TGTGCCAGTGAAGGGGGAACTGGGGCCAACGTCCTGACTTTC,CASEGGTGANVLTF
TRBV27,-,-,TRBJ2-2,TGTGCCAGCAGTTTAAGAGCGGTCGCGAACACCGGGGAGCTGTTTTTT,CASSLRAVANTGELFF
TRBV4-2,-,-,TRBJ2-7,TGTGCCAGCAGACCCGAGGGTAGCGGAGCCTACGAGCAGTACTTC,CASRPEGSGAYEQYF
TRBV29-1,-,-,TRBJ2-3,TGCAGCGTTGACGGCGGGACCGCCACAGATACGCAGTATTTT,CSVDGGTATDTQYF
TRBV25-1,-,TRBD1,TRBJ2-2,TGTGCCAGCAGTGACCGGGACAGGGGATCAACCGGGGAGCTGTTTTTT,CASSDRDRGSTGELFF
TRBV6-1,-,TRBD1,TRBJ1-3,TGTGCCAGCAGGAGGGGACAGGGGGAAGGAAACACCATATATTTT,CASRRGQGEGNTIYF
TRBV10-3,-,-,TRBJ1-2,TGTGCCATCAGTGGAGGCAATTACGGCTACACCTTC,CAISGGNYGYTF
TRBV5-1,few,-,TRBJ2-3,TGCGCCAGCAGCTTGGGGGGGCCTGAAGATACGCAGTATTTT,CASSLGGPEDTQYF
TRBV5-1,-,TRBD1,TRBJ2-3,TGCGCCAGCAGACCGCGGGACAGGGCCACAGATACGCAGTATTTT,CASRPRDRATDTQYF
TRBV25-1,once,-,TRBJ2-1,TGTGCCAGCAGTGAAGGAGCGAGCTCCTACAATGAGCAGTTCTTC,CASSEGASSYNEQFF
TRBV11-2,few,-,TRBJ1-2,TGTGCCAGCAGCACCCCGAAGGGGGGGGCGCGGGGCTACACCTTC,CASSTPKGGARGYTF
TRBV28,few,-,TRBJ2-7,TGTGCCAGCAGCCCAACAGGAACCTACGAGCAGTACTTC,CASSPTGTYEQYF
TRBV6-1,-,TRBD1,TRBJ1-6,TGTGCCAGCAGTGAAGCTACCCGGGACAGGTCTTCACCCCTCCACTTT,CASSEATRDRSSPLHF
TRBV4-2,-,TRBD1,TRBJ2-1,TGTGCCAGCAGCCAAGGGGGACAGTACAATGAGCAGTTCTTC,CASSQGGQYNEQFF
TRBV19,-,-,TRBJ2-3,TGTGCCAGTAGTCGACTAGGCACAGATACGCAGTATTTT,CASSRLGTDTQYF
TRBV29-1,-,-,TRBJ2-5,TGCAGCGTTCTCCAGATCGAGACCCAGTACTTC,CSVLQIETQYF
TRBV7-8,-,TRBD2,TRBJ2-7,TGTGCCAGCAGAAGAGCGGGAGGGCGTCCCGAGCAGTACTTC,CASRRAGGRPEQYF
TRBV28,-,-,TRBJ1-1,TGTGCCAGCACGACAGCATCTACGAACACTGAAGCTTTCTTT,CASTTASTNTEAFF
TRBV27,-,-,TRBJ1-5,TGTGCCAGCAGTCTGCTAAATAGCAATCAGCCCCAGCATTTT,CASSLLNSNQPQHF
TRBV19,-,TRBD1,TRBJ2-3,TGTGCCAGTAGTATATTAGCAGGGGGAATCACAGATACGCAGTATTTT,CASSILAGGITDTQYF
TRBV28,-,-,TRBJ2-1,TGTGCCAGCAGTTTACTTATCCGGGACCTAACAAGGGGGACCTCCGAGGACCATTACAATGAGCAGTTCTTC,CASSLLIRDLTRGTSEDHYNEQFF
TRBV6-5,-,-,TRBJ2-1,TGTGCCAGCAGTTACGATCTTGGGCAGCAAAGGAAGTTCTTC,CASSYDLGQQRKFF
TRBV2,-,-,TRBJ1-2,TGTGCCAGCAGTCCGGACAGCAACTATGGCTACACCTTC,CASSPDSNYGYTF
TRBV9,-,-,TRBJ1-1,TGTGCCAGCAGCGGAATGCACGGGACAGAAGCTTTCTTT,CASSGMHGTEAFF
TRBV6-5,few,-,TRBJ1-5,TGTGCCAGCAGTTCCAGGGGACGTCAGCCCCAGCATTTT,CASSSRGRQPQHF
TRBV30,-,-,TRBJ2-2,TGTGCCTGGAGTGTGGGGCCCGCCGGGGAGCTGTTTTTT,CAWSVGPAGELFF
TRBV6-5,-,-,TRBJ2-5,TGTGCCAGCAGTCCCGGGACAAAACAAGAGACCCAGTACTTC,CASSPGTKQETQYF
TRBV5-1,-,TRBD1,TRBJ1-2,TGCGCCAGCACGGACAGGGCCGATGGCTACACCTTC,CASTDRADGYTF
TRBV4-2,-,TRBD2,TRBJ2-6,TGTGCCAGCCGTAGCGGGGGCTCTGGGGCCAACGTCCTGACTTTC,CASRSGGSGANVLTF
TRBV11-2,-,-,TRBJ1-1,TGTGCCAGCAGCTTACTAGGATCCACACCTGAAGCTTTCTTT,CASSLLGSTPEAFF
TRBV15,-,TRBD2,TRBJ2-1,TGTGCCACCGGGACTAGCGGGAGGGCCTCCTACAATGAGCAGTTCTTC,CATGTSGRASYNEQFF
TRBV4-2,-,-,TRBJ1-4,TGTGCCAGCAGCCACGAATCCGGGTCCGCCTATAATGAAAAACTGTTTTTT,CASSHESGSAYNEKLFF